A selection of T cell receptor beta chains follows, all from one sample in a study of blood T cell repertoires in COVID-19. Assay used: immunoSEQ multiplex PCR; TCRdb lists only in-frame clones, some missing. Of under 100,000 clones in the sample, approximately 90% are singletons; the top ten hold around 7.9%. The sequencing input was peripheral blood. The source of these receptors is a man aged 30 to 39 with acute or convalescent COVID-19. CDR3s include the opening cysteine and the closing phenylalanine or tryptophan. D genes are given only for firm matches. Some rows mark clone size as missing; the rest say once, few, many or name a class of expanded clone.

TRBD2	TRBJ2-2	TRBV7-9	NA	TGTGCCAGCAGCTCCGGGAGCGGGAGGAACACCGGGGAGCTGTTTTTT	CASSSGSGRNTGELFF
NA	TRBJ2-7	TRBV20-1	NA	TGCAGTGCTAGACAATACGAGCAGTACTTC	CSARQYEQYF
NA	TRBJ2-7	TRBV9	NA	TGTGCCAGCAGCGTAGTTCAGGGAGGCGAGCAGTACTTC	CASSVVQGGEQYF
TRBD1	TRBJ1-6	TRBV6-5	NA	TGTGCCAGCAGTTACGGGCAGGGGGCAGGTTCACCCCTCCACTTT	CASSYGQGAGSPLHF
TRBD2	TRBJ2-5	TRBV29-1	NA	TGCAGCACAGGGACTAGCGGGAGAATATATGGGGAGACCCAGTACTTC	CSTGTSGRIYGETQYF
TRBD1	TRBJ2-1	TRBV30	NA	TGTGCCTGGACCCGAGGGACAGGGGACAATGAGCAGTTCTTC	CAWTRGTGDNEQFF
NA	TRBJ1-2	TRBV12-1	NA	TGTGCCAGCAGCTCAGGGGCCTCACCCTTCTATGGCTACACCTTC	CASSSGASPFYGYTF
NA	TRBJ2-1	TRBV30	NA	TGTGCCTGGAGTTCAACAGGGAATGAGCAGTTCTTC	CAWSSTGNEQFF
NA	TRBJ1-1	TRBV27	NA	TGTGCCAGCAGCCTCACAGGGCTCTGGGGCACTGAAGCTTTCTTT	CASSLTGLWGTEAFF
NA	TRBJ2-2	TRBV2	NA	TGTGCCAGCAGAATGGGGCAGGGGGGTGCCGGGGAGCTGTTTTTT	CASRMGQGGAGELFF
TRBD2	TRBJ2-7	TRBV20-1	NA	TGCAGTCCGACTAGCACCTACGAGCAGTACTTC	CSPTSTYEQYF
NA	TRBJ2-7	TRBV28	NA	TGTGCCAGCAGTTTACATGGGGCTAGGCGCTACGAGCAGTACTTC	CASSLHGARRYEQYF
TRBD2	TRBJ2-1	TRBV5-5	NA	TGTGCCAGCAGCTTGCGGACTAGTCTAGATAATGAGCAGTTCTTC	CASSLRTSLDNEQFF
TRBD2	TRBJ2-7	TRBV7-7	NA	TGTGCTAGCAGCTTAGATGGGACTAGCGGGTTCCTTTACGAGCAGTACTTC	CASSLDGTSGFLYEQYF
TRBD1	TRBJ2-7	TRBV28	NA	TGTGCCAGCAGTTCCCCGACAGGGGCTTACGAGCAGTACTTC	CASSSPTGAYEQYF
TRBD1	TRBJ2-1	TRBV4-3	NA	TGCGCCAGCAGCCAACGGACAGGGGGTGACGATGAGCAGTTCTTC	CASSQRTGGDDEQFF
NA	TRBJ2-7	TRBV10-3	NA	TGTGCCGGACGAGCGGGGGACAGGGTGCACGAGCAGTACTTC	CAGRAGDRVHEQYF
NA	TRBJ1-4	TRBV4-3	NA	TGCGCCAGCAGCCAAGATGCCAGGGGCCGGAATGAAAAACTGTTTTTT	CASSQDARGRNEKLFF
NA	TRBJ1-5	TRBV27	once	TGTGCCAGCAGTTTAGGGGGGGAGGGTCAGCCCCAGCATTTT	CASSLGGEGQPQHF
TRBD1	TRBJ2-7	TRBV18	once	TGTGCCAGCTCACCCGGGACAGGGAGGGAGCAGTACTTC	CASSPGTGREQYF
TRBD1	TRBJ2-5	TRBV10-1	once	TGCGCCAGCAGTGACAATCACGGGGACAGGGGCCAAGAGACCCAGTACTTC	CASSDNHGDRGQETQYF
TRBD1	TRBJ1-1	TRBV28	NA	TGTGCCAGCAGTTTATGGCCCGGGACAGGGCCCAACACTGAAGCTTTCTTT	CASSLWPGTGPNTEAFF
TRBD2	TRBJ2-7	TRBV4-3	NA	TGCGCCAGCAGCCAAGATCTGACTAGCGTTTCCTACGAGCAGTACTTC	CASSQDLTSVSYEQYF
NA	TRBJ2-3	TRBV2	NA	TGTGCCAGCAGTGGCTCAGGGGGGACTAGCACAGATACGCAGTATTTT	CASSGSGGTSTDTQYF
NA	TRBJ2-3	TRBV2	NA	TGTGCCAGCAGCGCCACAGGGATGGGGACAGATACGCAGTATTTT	CASSATGMGTDTQYF
NA	TRBJ1-2	TRBV6-2/TRBV6-3	NA	TGTGCCAGCAGTTACGTCCTCCTAGGTGGCTACACCTTC	CASSYVLLGGYTF
NA	TRBJ1-6	TRBV4-1	NA	TGCGCCAGCAGCCAAGATTCGGCTAGTGCCAGCTCCTATAATTCACCCCTCCACTTT	CASSQDSASASSYNSPLHF
NA	TRBJ1-4	TRBV18	NA	TGTGCCAGCTCACCCGGGGTCAGTCGGGGAAATGAAAAACTGTTTTTT	CASSPGVSRGNEKLFF
TRBD1	TRBJ2-1	TRBV7-9	once	TGTGCCAGCCCCCAGGGCTCGGGACAGGGAAACAATGAGCAGTTCTTC	CASPQGSGQGNNEQFF
NA	TRBJ1-3	TRBV19	few	TGTGCCAGTAGTATAGATGGCGGGAACACCATATATTTT	CASSIDGGNTIYF
NA	TRBJ1-1	TRBV7-8	NA	TGTGCCAGCAGCCCCCGGTCAGGGACTGAAGCTTTCTTT	CASSPRSGTEAFF
TRBD2	TRBJ2-5	TRBV6-6	NA	TGTGCCAGCAGTTATGCGGGAGCGGGAGAGACCCAGTACTTC	CASSYAGAGETQYF
NA	TRBJ2-1	TRBV5-6	NA	TGTGCCAGCATTTTCATGGGGCTAGCGCCCTACAATGAGCAGTTCTTC	CASIFMGLAPYNEQFF
NA	TRBJ1-4	TRBV19	NA	TGTGCCAGTAGCCTGAGAAATGAAAAACTGTTTTTT	CASSLRNEKLFF
TRBD1	TRBJ2-1	TRBV7-2	NA	TGTGCCAGCAGTTTAAGCAGGGACAGGGGTTACAATGAGCAGTTCTTC	CASSLSRDRGYNEQFF
TRBD1	TRBJ2-7	TRBV19	NA	TGTGCCAGTAGTATTCGGGGACAGGTTGACGAGCAGTACTTC	CASSIRGQVDEQYF
NA	TRBJ1-2	TRBV5-1	few	TGCGCCAGCAGCTTGACCTACAGGGCTGCGCGCTATGGCTACACCTTC	CASSLTYRAARYGYTF
NA	TRBJ1-5	TRBV7-2	NA	TGTGCCAGCAGCTTAGATCAGGGAGGTCAGCCCCAGCATTTT	CASSLDQGGQPQHF
TRBD1	TRBJ1-5	TRBV19	NA	TGTGCCACCTCCAGGGGGCTTTATCAGCCCCAGCATTTT	CATSRGLYQPQHF
NA	TRBJ2-5	TRBV6-1	NA	TGTGCCAGCAGAAAAGGGGATGGGACCCAGTACTTC	CASRKGDGTQYF
NA	TRBJ1-2	TRBV12-3/TRBV12-4	NA	TGTGCCAGCAGCCCTTACATTTTCTATGGCTACACCTTC	CASSPYIFYGYTF
TRBD1	TRBJ2-7	TRBV15	NA	TGTGCCACCAGCAGTAGCCAGACAGGGTTCTACGAGCAGTACTTC	CATSSSQTGFYEQYF
NA	TRBJ2-1	TRBV29-1	NA	TGCAGCGTTCTCTCCCGGGAGCAGTTCTTC	CSVLSREQFF
TRBD1	TRBJ1-2	TRBV28	few	TGTGCCAGCAGTCTATACTCCGGGACAGGGGGCCTTAACTATGGCTACACCTTC	CASSLYSGTGGLNYGYTF
NA	TRBJ2-5	TRBV3-1/TRBV3-2	NA	TGTGCCAGCAGCCAAAATGGGGCGGAGGAGACCCAGTACTTC	CASSQNGAEETQYF
NA	TRBJ1-2	TRBV19	NA	TGTGCCAGTAGAATGAGAAACTATGGCTACACCTTC	CASRMRNYGYTF
TRBD2	TRBJ2-5	TRBV6-6	NA	TGTGCCAGCAGTATTGGCGGGAGGGTTGAGACCCAGTACTTC	CASSIGGRVETQYF
TRBD1	TRBJ1-1	TRBV29-1	few	TGCAGCGTTTCCTCACAGGGGATCGGCACTGAAGCTTTCTTT	CSVSSQGIGTEAFF